A selection of T cell receptor beta chains follows, all from one sample in a study of cytomegalovirus exposure and HLA in healthy donors. Measured with immunoSEQ multiplex PCR; TCRdb has only the in-frame clones, and not every one. The sample consists of approximately 100,000 clones, about 80% of them appearing once. Sample: PBMCs. Receptors were obtained from a female donor in good health and CMV-seropositive. CDR3s include the opening cysteine and the closing phenylalanine or tryptophan. The order of the fields is D gene, clone size, V gene, CDR3 length, J gene, CDR3 protein, CDR3 DNA. The D gene is left open where the match is weak. Not all rows give a size; the values are once, few, many and, for expanded clones, a class.

D: .
size: .
V: TRBV4-1
length: 15
J: TRBJ1-3
CDR3: CASSQVGRTGNTIYF
DNA: TGCGCCAGCAGCCAAGTGGGGAGGACTGGAAACACCATATATTTT

D: .
size: .
V: TRBV28
length: 16
J: TRBJ2-7
CDR3: CASSYRMPDRTYEQYF
DNA: TGTGCCAGCAGTTACCGAATGCCCGACAGGACCTACGAGCAGTACTTC

D: .
size: .
V: TRBV7-3
length: 12
J: TRBJ2-1
CDR3: CASSLTGDEQFF
DNA: TGTGCCAGCAGCTTAACCGGGGATGAGCAGTTCTTC

D: TRBD1
size: .
V: TRBV19
length: 14
J: TRBJ1-6
CDR3: CASSVGTGLGPLHF
DNA: TGTGCCAGTAGTGTCGGGACAGGCCTAGGACCCCTCCACTTT

D: .
size: .
V: TRBV2
length: 14
J: TRBJ2-1
CDR3: CASNPGQNYNEQFF
DNA: TGTGCCAGCAACCCGGGACAAAACTACAATGAGCAGTTCTTC

D: .
size: .
V: TRBV6-1
length: 13
J: TRBJ1-1
CDR3: CASRYREGTEAFF
DNA: TGTGCCAGCAGATACAGGGAGGGCACTGAAGCTTTCTTT

D: .
size: .
V: TRBV28
length: 15
J: TRBJ2-2
CDR3: CASSLAGSNTGELFF
DNA: TGTGCCAGCAGTTTAGCGGGTTCGAACACCGGGGAGCTGTTTTTT

D: .
size: few
V: TRBV7-9
length: 15
J: TRBJ1-6
CDR3: CASSYDRNYNSPLHF
DNA: TGTGCCAGCAGCTACGACAGGAACTATAATTCACCCCTCCACTTT

D: .
size: few
V: TRBV2
length: 13
J: TRBJ2-7
CDR3: CASSESGNGEQYF
DNA: TGTGCCAGCAGTGAGTCCGGGAACGGCGAGCAGTACTTC

D: TRBD1
size: .
V: TRBV27
length: 14
J: TRBJ2-2
CDR3: CASSTGQGAGELFF
DNA: TGTGCCAGCAGTACGGGACAGGGTGCCGGGGAGCTGTTTTTT

D: TRBD2
size: few
V: TRBV28
length: 15
J: TRBJ2-1
CDR3: CASSSLAGPYNEQFF
DNA: TGTGCCAGCAGTTCTCTAGCGGGACCCTACAATGAGCAGTTCTTC

D: .
size: .
V: TRBV2
length: 12
J: TRBJ1-5
CDR3: CASSPPIKPQHF
DNA: TGTGCCAGCAGTCCCCCCATCAAGCCCCAGCATTTT

D: .
size: .
V: TRBV6-6
length: 16
J: TRBJ2-5
CDR3: CASSYSTRLGQETQYF
DNA: TGTGCCAGCAGTTACTCGACGAGACTGGGCCAAGAGACCCAGTACTTC

D: .
size: .
V: TRBV9
length: 15
J: TRBJ2-4
CDR3: CASSVGGRAKNIQYF
DNA: TGTGCCAGCAGCGTCGGCGGGCGCGCCAAAAACATTCAGTACTTC

D: .
size: .
V: TRBV6-5
length: 12
J: TRBJ1-2
CDR3: CASSYEGGGYTF
DNA: TGTGCCAGCAGTTACGAAGGGGGTGGCTACACCTTC

D: .
size: .
V: TRBV4-1
length: 17
J: TRBJ2-3
CDR3: CASSQRVRADDTDTQYF
DNA: TGCGCCAGCAGCCAACGGGTCAGGGCCGATGACACAGATACGCAGTATTTT

D: .
size: .
V: TRBV6-1
length: 15
J: TRBJ1-5
CDR3: CASSERTALNQPQHF
DNA: TGTGCCAGCAGCGAACGGACAGCTCTCAATCAGCCCCAGCATTTT

D: TRBD2
size: .
V: TRBV2
length: 15
J: TRBJ2-1
CDR3: CASSNLAGGYNEQFF
DNA: TGTGCCAGCAGTAATTTAGCGGGAGGGTACAATGAGCAGTTCTTC

D: .
size: .
V: TRBV30
length: 13
J: TRBJ2-1
CDR3: CAWTGLSYNEQFF
DNA: TGTGCCTGGACTGGACTCTCCTACAATGAGCAGTTCTTC

D: .
size: .
V: TRBV30
length: 12
J: TRBJ1-3
CDR3: CAWDRGGNTIYF
DNA: TGTGCCTGGGATCGGGGTGGAAACACCATATATTTT

D: .
size: .
V: TRBV6-5
length: 14
J: TRBJ1-3
CDR3: CASSYRSSGNTIYF
DNA: TGTGCCAGCAGTTACAGGAGCTCTGGAAACACCATATATTTT

D: .
size: .
V: TRBV27
length: 14
J: TRBJ1-5
CDR3: CASSFQGSNQPQHF
DNA: TGTGCCAGCAGTTTCCAGGGTAGCAATCAGCCCCAGCATTTT

D: .
size: .
V: TRBV29-1
length: 14
J: TRBJ2-5
CDR3: CSVDGGQWGKTQYF
DNA: TGCAGCGTCGACGGAGGACAGTGGGGGAAGACCCAGTACTTC

D: .
size: .
V: TRBV18
length: 12
J: TRBJ2-2
CDR3: CASSLYTGELFF
DNA: TGTGCCAGCTCACTATATACCGGGGAGCTGTTTTTT

D: .
size: .
V: TRBV7-9
length: 15
J: TRBJ2-7
CDR3: CASSPGQASSYEQYF
DNA: TGTGCCAGCAGCCCCGGCCAGGCGAGCTCCTACGAGCAGTACTTC

D: .
size: .
V: TRBV7-8
length: 19
J: TRBJ2-5
CDR3: CASSFSGWAGQRPEETQYF
DNA: TGTGCCAGCAGCTTCAGCGGGTGGGCGGGACAGAGACCCGAAGAGACCCAGTACTTC

D: .
size: .
V: TRBV5-5
length: 18
J: TRBJ1-2
CDR3: CASSLKDSGTGMGYGYTF
DNA: TGTGCCAGCAGCCTAAAAGACTCTGGAACAGGGATGGGATATGGCTACACCTTC

D: .
size: .
V: TRBV5-1
length: 12
J: TRBJ1-2
CDR3: CASSSDSYGYTF
DNA: TGCGCCAGCAGCTCAGACAGTTATGGCTACACCTTC

D: TRBD1
size: .
V: TRBV9
length: 17
J: TRBJ2-1
CDR3: CASSVGLSQGVDNEQFF
DNA: TGTGCCAGCAGCGTAGGACTATCCCAGGGGGTCGACAATGAGCAGTTCTTC

D: TRBD1
size: .
V: TRBV27
length: 14
J: TRBJ1-4
CDR3: CASSPQGDSEKLFF
DNA: TGTGCCAGCAGCCCACAGGGGGATAGTGAAAAACTGTTTTTT

D: TRBD1
size: .
V: TRBV11-2
length: 15
J: TRBJ1-4
CDR3: CASDRSGTGGEKLFF
DNA: TGTGCCAGCGACCGCTCCGGGACAGGGGGCGAAAAACTGTTTTTT

D: TRBD1
size: once
V: TRBV5-1
length: 15
J: TRBJ1-1
CDR3: CASSPRGAGGEKAFF
DNA: TGCGCCAGCAGCCCCAGGGGGGCAGGGGGCGAAAAAGCTTTCTTT

D: TRBD1
size: once
V: TRBV4-1
length: 16
J: TRBJ1-2
CDR3: CASSQEGGQGRPGYTF
DNA: TGCGCCAGCAGCCAAGAAGGAGGACAGGGGCGGCCTGGCTACACCTTC

D: TRBD1
size: .
V: TRBV28
length: 14
J: TRBJ1-2
CDR3: CASSKGASGYGYTF
DNA: TGTGCCAGCAGTAAGGGGGCCTCGGGCTATGGCTACACCTTC

D: .
size: .
V: TRBV4-2
length: 19
J: TRBJ2-1
CDR3: CASSQDWGRPESSYNEQFF
DNA: TGTGCCAGCAGCCAAGATTGGGGCAGGCCCGAGAGCTCCTACAATGAGCAGTTCTTC

D: .
size: .
V: TRBV30
length: 14
J: TRBJ1-4
CDR3: CAWKQQATNEKLFF
DNA: TGTGCCTGGAAACAACAGGCTACTAATGAAAAACTGTTTTTT

D: .
size: .
V: TRBV7-9
length: 16
J: TRBJ2-5
CDR3: CASSLSEIKGAETQYF
DNA: TGTGCCAGCAGCTTATCTGAAATTAAGGGAGCAGAGACCCAGTACTTC

D: .
size: few
V: TRBV6-5
length: 13
J: TRBJ1-5
CDR3: CASANRGNQPQHF
DNA: TGTGCCAGCGCAAACAGGGGCAATCAGCCCCAGCATTTT

D: .
size: .
V: TRBV5-1
length: 15
J: TRBJ2-3
CDR3: CASSLDGGRTDTQYF
DNA: TGCGCCAGCAGCTTGGATGGAGGGCGCACAGATACGCAGTATTTT

D: .
size: .
V: TRBV7-9
length: 16
J: TRBJ1-2
CDR3: CASTSGQGRTDYGYTF
DNA: TGTGCCTCCACATCTGGACAAGGCAGAACAGACTATGGCTACACCTTC

D: TRBD2
size: .
V: TRBV27
length: 16
J: TRBJ2-1
CDR3: CASSLSGSGSYNEQFF
DNA: TGTGCCAGCAGTTTATCAGGTAGCGGGAGCTACAATGAGCAGTTCTTC

D: TRBD1
size: .
V: TRBV7-2
length: 14
J: TRBJ1-1
CDR3: CASSSGQAHTEAFF
DNA: TGTGCCAGCAGCTCTGGACAGGCACACACTGAAGCTTTCTTT

D: TRBD2
size: .
V: TRBV9
length: 17
J: TRBJ2-1
CDR3: CASSAPPGLAAYNEQFF
DNA: TGTGCCAGCAGCGCCCCCCCGGGACTAGCGGCCTACAATGAGCAGTTCTTC

D: .
size: .
V: TRBV7-2
length: 14
J: TRBJ2-5
CDR3: CASNLATGQETQYF
DNA: TGTGCCAGCAACCTAGCGACGGGCCAAGAGACCCAGTACTTC

D: .
size: .
V: TRBV29-1
length: 13
J: TRBJ2-2
CDR3: CSVEVGVAGELFF
DNA: TGCAGCGTTGAAGTAGGGGTTGCCGGGGAGCTGTTTTTT

D: TRBD1
size: .
V: TRBV6-6
length: 15
J: TRBJ1-5
CDR3: CASRPPGQETVAQHF
DNA: TGTGCCAGCAGACCCCCGGGACAGGAGACAGTGGCCCAGCATTTT

D: TRBD1
size: once
V: TRBV5-4
length: 15
J: TRBJ2-1
CDR3: CASSLWAGGDNEQFF
DNA: TGTGCCAGCAGCTTGTGGGCAGGGGGCGATAATGAGCAGTTCTTC

D: .
size: .
V: TRBV4-1
length: 13
J: TRBJ2-3
CDR3: CASSRRESDTQYF
DNA: TGCGCCAGCAGCCGTCGGGAGTCAGATACGCAGTATTTT

D: .
size: .
V: TRBV5-4
length: 14
J: TRBJ2-1
CDR3: CASSPGNVYNEQFF
DNA: TGTGCCAGCAGTCCGGGGAACGTCTACAATGAGCAGTTCTTC

D: TRBD2
size: once
V: TRBV18
length: 14
J: TRBJ2-5
CDR3: CASSPRSGGETQYF
DNA: TGTGCCAGCTCACCACGGAGCGGGGGAGAGACCCAGTACTTC

D: .
size: .
V: TRBV19
length: 20
J: TRBJ2-2
CDR3: CASSIEARTNLGGNTGELFF
DNA: TGTGCCAGTAGTATAGAAGCTCGGACTAACCTTGGAGGGAACACCGGGGAGCTGTTTTTT

D: TRBD2
size: .
V: TRBV6-1
length: 18
J: TRBJ2-7
CDR3: CASSDRGLGLAGPYEQYF
DNA: TGTGCCAGCAGTGACAGGGGGCTAGGACTAGCGGGGCCTTACGAGCAGTACTTC

D: .
size: .
V: TRBV5-1
length: 14
J: TRBJ2-7
CDR3: CASSLPGQNYEQYF
DNA: TGCGCCAGCAGCTTGCCGGGACAAAACTACGAGCAGTACTTC

D: .
size: .
V: TRBV19
length: 16
J: TRBJ1-2
CDR3: CASSSLWAGLNYGYTF
DNA: TGTGCCAGTAGTTCCCTCTGGGCGGGCCTTAACTATGGCTACACCTTC

D: TRBD1
size: few
V: TRBV7-9
length: 16
J: TRBJ2-1
CDR3: CSSSLVGWTGVNEQFF
DNA: TGTTCCAGCAGCTTAGTCGGGTGGACAGGGGTCAATGAGCAGTTCTTC

D: TRBD1
size: .
V: TRBV27
length: 18
J: TRBJ2-6
CDR3: CASSSWTGLEAGANVLTF
DNA: TGTGCCAGCAGTTCTTGGACAGGGCTCGAAGCTGGGGCCAACGTCCTGACTTTC

D: .
size: .
V: TRBV4-3
length: 15
J: TRBJ2-7
CDR3: CASSHLYRGNYEQYF
DNA: TGCGCCAGCAGCCACCTTTACCGGGGAAACTACGAGCAGTACTTC

D: .
size: .
V: TRBV5-1
length: 16
J: TRBJ2-7
CDR3: CASSLREGRATGEQYF
DNA: TGCGCCAGCAGCCTACGGGAAGGGCGAGCCACTGGCGAGCAGTACTTC

D: .
size: .
V: TRBV28
length: 13
J: TRBJ2-5
CDR3: CASTGTPQETQYF
DNA: TGTGCCAGCACCGGGACACCACAAGAGACCCAGTACTTC

D: .
size: few
V: TRBV15
length: 14
J: TRBJ1-2
CDR3: CATSRAGGWGGYTF
DNA: TGTGCCACCAGCAGAGCCGGGGGTTGGGGGGGCTACACCTTC